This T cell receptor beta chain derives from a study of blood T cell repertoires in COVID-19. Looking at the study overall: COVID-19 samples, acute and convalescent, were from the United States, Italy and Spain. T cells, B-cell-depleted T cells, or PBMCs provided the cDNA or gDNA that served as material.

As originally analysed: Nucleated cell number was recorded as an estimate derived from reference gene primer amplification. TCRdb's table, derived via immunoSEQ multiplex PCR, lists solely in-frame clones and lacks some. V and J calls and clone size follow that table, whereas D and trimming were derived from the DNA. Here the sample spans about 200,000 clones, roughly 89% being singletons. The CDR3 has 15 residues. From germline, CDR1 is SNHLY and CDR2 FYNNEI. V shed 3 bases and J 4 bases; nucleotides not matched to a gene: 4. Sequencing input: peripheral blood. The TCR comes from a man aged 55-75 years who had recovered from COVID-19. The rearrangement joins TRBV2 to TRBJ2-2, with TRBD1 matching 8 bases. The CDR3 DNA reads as TGTGCCAGCAGTGAGCGGACAGGGATCACCGGGGAGCTGTTTTTT. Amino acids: CASSERTGITGELFF.